Below are 29 T cell receptor beta chains sequenced from a single sample in a study of patients and donors after allogeneic stem cell transplantation. TCRdb independently ran MiXCR on the RT-PCR reads; one entry per CDR3 protein. Counted here are about 160,000 distinct CDR3 sequences, approximately 24% occurring once; the ten biggest clones make up roughly 25%. The sequencing sample was made of blood, either unsorted or a sorted T cell fraction (not recorded which). Every receptor here comes from a human donor who was either an allogeneic HSCT recipient or a stem cell or donor lymphocyte infusion donor (not recorded which). It is not recorded whose cells these are; they may come from a transplant donor.

This clonotype was found a few times. The rearrangement links TRBV10-3 to TRBJ1-1; D not resolved. Trimming stripped 0 bases from V and 7 bases from J, with 9 bases between. Germline V CDR1 and CDR2: ENHRY, SYGVKD. The CDR3 length is 13 residues. The CDR3: CAISESAAGEAFF. Here the CDR3 DNA reads TGTGCCATCAGTGAGTCGGCAGCCGGTGAAGCTTTCTTT.

The chain couples TRBV7-2 to TRBJ2-1; D ambiguous. V shed 1 base and J shed 1 base, with 8 bases lying between them. Germline-derived CDR1 and CDR2 are SGHTA and FQGNSA. This CDR3 is 15 amino acids long. CDR3 sequence: CASSLVGVSYNEQFF. In nucleotides, the CDR3 is TGTGCCAGCAGCTTAGTAGGCGTTTCCTACAATGAGCAGTTCTTC.

The chain uses TRBV6-5 and TRBJ1-1; D not certain. V was shortened by 6 bases and J by 5 bases, with 7 bases between the two germline ends. Germline V lookup: CDR1 MNHEY, CDR2 SVGAGI. The CDR3 contains 11 residues. CDR3 nucleotide sequence: TGTGCCAGCAGACGTTTTACTGAAGCTTTCTTT. Translating it yields CASRRFTEAFF.

This clonotype has just a few counts. V is TRBV20-1 and J is TRBJ1-1; 7 positions match TRBD1. Germline CDR1 and CDR2: DFQATT and SNEGSKA (reference sequence). CDR3 length equals 12 residues. The trim removed 6 bases at V and 4 bases at J, leaving 5 bases unmatched. The CDR3 here is CSAQQGITEAFF. The DNA of the CDR3 is TGCAGTGCGCAACAGGGGATCACTGAAGCTTTCTTT.

This clonotype was detected only a few times. The V call is TRBV4-1, the J call TRBJ1-2; 11 bases align to TRBD1. Per germline, CDR1 MGHRA and CDR2 YSYEKL. V gave up 0 bases and J gave up 8 bases; unmatched junction bases: 8. This CDR3 spans 16 amino acids. The CDR3 DNA is TGCGCCAGCAGCCAAGAATTCGGACAGGGGGCGCCCGGCTACACCTTC. Translated: CASSQEFGQGAPGYTF.

J is TRBJ1-4 and V is TRBV20-1; TRBD1 might be the D (5 bases). Per the germline V gene, CDR1 is DFQATT and CDR2 is SNEGSKA (reference sequence). The CDR3 covers 13 residues. Trimming left V 2 bases short and J 10 bases short, with 14 bases between. CDR3 DNA sequence: TGCAGTGCTAGAAGCATCTTCGGGGGAAAACTGTTTTTT. The encoded protein is CSARSIFGGKLFF.

This clonotype was picked up a small number of times. V usage is TRBV20-1 and J usage is TRBJ2-1, with D tentatively TRBD2 (6 bases). The CDR3 is 14 amino acids. The germline CDR1 and CDR2 sequences are DFQATT and SNEGSKA (reference sequence). V was pared by 3 bases and J by 2 bases, with 11 bases between. CDR3 nucleotides: TGCAGTGCTAGGGAGGGCTCACCCTACAATGAGCAGTTCTTC. Translating gives CSAREGSPYNEQFF.

This rearrangement joins TRBV24-1 to TRBJ2-1, with D maybe TRBD1 (8 bases). CDR1 and CDR2 from the germline V gene are KGHDR and SFDVKD. The CDR3 spans 14 residues. V was clipped by 5 bases and J by 9 bases, with 16 bases between them. The CDR3 protein is CATSAGQGGSEQFF. The CDR3, as DNA: TGTGCCACCAGTGCTGGACAGGGCGGGAGTGAGCAGTTCTTC.

This chain uses TRBV5-1 with TRBJ1-6; D remains unclear. The germline V gene has CDR1 SGHRS and CDR2 YFSETQ. CDR3 length equals 15 residues. V lost 8 bases, J lost 6 bases, and 18 bases lay in between. The CDR3 sequence is CASHRGRSPNSPLHF. The DNA for the CDR3 is TGCGCCAGTCATCGAGGCCGCTCGCCTAATTCACCCCTCCACTTT. The full variable domain, completed using reference TRBV5-1 and TRBJ1-6, is KAGVTQTPRYLIKTRGQQVTLSCSPISGHRSVSWYQQTPGQGLQFLFEYFSETQRNKGNFPGRFSGRQFSNSRSEMNVSTLELGDSALYLCASHRGRSPNSPLHFGNGTRLTVT.

CDR3 sequence reads: CASSLGRLGTQYF. The CDR3 DNA sequence: TGTGCCAGCAGTTTAGGGCGACTAGGGACCCAGTACTTC. J is TRBJ2-5 and V is TRBV12-3 or TRBV12-4; perhaps TRBD2 as D (6 bases). The V and J ends lost 1 base and 7 bases respectively, with 10 bases between them. CDR3 length equals 13 residues.

The CDR3 protein is CASSLGKAFF. In nucleotides, the CDR3 is TGTGCCAGCAGTTTGGGGAAAGCTTTCTTT. The gene calls are TRBV12-3 or TRBV12-4 and TRBJ1-1; D gene ambiguous. The CDR3 spans 10 residues. The germline V and J ends were trimmed by 3 bases and 9 bases, with 5 bases remaining between them.

This clonotype was detected a few times. The chain employs TRBV12-3 or TRBV12-4 and TRBJ2-2; 12 bases are a match to TRBD1. This CDR3 is 16 amino acids long. The V gene end was trimmed by 5 bases and the J gene end by 4 bases; junction bases not matched to a gene: 5. The CDR3 region has the DNA TGTGCCAGCAGTCACCCGGGACAGGGGGCCACCGGGGAGCTGTTTTTT. It is translated as CASSHPGQGATGELFF.

This clonotype was seen at least ten times. The J gene is TRBJ1-5, the V gene TRBV12-3 or TRBV12-4; TRBD1 might be the D (5 bases). The V end was cut by 2 bases, the J end by 5 bases, with 13 bases between. The CDR3 covers 15 residues. As DNA, the CDR3 is TGTGCCAGCAGTTTATGGGGGGGGATCCATCAGCCCCAGCATTTT. Its translation: CASSLWGGIHQPQHF.

J is TRBJ2-3 and V is TRBV20-1; tentative D call: TRBD2 (6 bases). V was trimmed by 5 bases and J by 0 bases, leaving 18 bases between them. CDR3 length: 16 amino acids. Germline-derived CDR1 and CDR2 are DFQATT and SNEGSKA (reference sequence). CDR3 nucleotides: TGCAGTGCTGAACCCCGGGACTGGGCTAGCACAGATACGCAGTATTTT. Translated, it gives CSAEPRDWASTDTQYF.

This clonotype turned up a few times. This rearrangement joins TRBV27 to TRBJ2-2; D perhaps matches TRBD2 (5 bases). The CDR3 is 16 amino acids. CDR1 and CDR2 from the germline V gene are MNHEY and SMNVEV (reference sequence). V lost 7 bases and J lost 1, with 16 bases in between. The CDR3 DNA is TGTGCCAGCACCGTGACCCCAGGACTGAACACCGGGGAGCTGTTTTTT. It encodes CASTVTPGLNTGELFF.

This clonotype was observed a handful of times. This chain links TRBV12-3 or TRBV12-4 with TRBJ1-5; 8 nucleotides agree with TRBD1. Trimming took 6 bases from V and 3 from J; bases not matched to a gene: 7. This CDR3 comprises 15 residues. This chain's CDR3 is CASSPTGGVNQPQHF. As DNA, the CDR3 is TGTGCCAGCAGCCCAACAGGGGGAGTCAATCAGCCCCAGCATTTT.

This clonotype occurred a few times. The V call is TRBV7-9, the J call TRBJ1-1; the match to TRBD1 covers 7 bases. The CDR3 covers 18 residues. Trimming removed 7 bases from V and 1 base from J; junction bases left unmatched: 18. Germline assignment: CDR1 SEHNR and CDR2 FQNEAQ (reference sequence). The CDR3 sequence: CASTSTGPGANTNTEAFF. The CDR3 coding sequence is TGTGCCAGCACCTCGACAGGGCCTGGGGCAAACACGAACACTGAAGCTTTCTTT.

This clonotype appeared a few times. The rearrangement links TRBV29-1 to TRBJ2-1; 9 bases align to TRBD2. CDR1 and CDR2 from the germline V gene are SQVTM and ANQGSEA. V shed 3 bases and J 2 bases; nucleotides not matched to a gene: 8. The CDR3 loop spans 16 amino acids. CDR3 coding DNA: TGCAGCGTTGATAGAGCGGGAGGCGCCCCCTACAATGAGCAGTTCTTC. This gives the protein CSVDRAGGAPYNEQFF.

This clonotype has just a few counts. The chain joins TRBV5-6 to TRBJ2-3; 7 bases are shared with TRBD2. Germline CDR1 and CDR2: SGHDT and YYEEEE. This CDR3 has 15 residues. The V gene end was trimmed by 5 bases and the J gene end by 0 bases; junction bases not matched to a gene: 6. CDR3 sequence (DNA): TGTGCCAGCAGTCGCAGACTAGCTAGCACAGATACGCAGTATTTT. Translated: CASSRRLASTDTQYF.

CDR3 DNA sequence: TGTGCCAGCGCGGGGGAGGGCCATTCACCCCTCCACTTT. This gives the protein CASAGEGHSPLHF. The chain recombines TRBV7-9 with TRBJ1-6; the D gene is possibly TRBD1 (5 bases). Trimming pared 8 bases from V and 8 bases from J, leaving 13 bases between. There are 13 residues in the CDR3. Per the germline V gene, CDR1 is SEHNR and CDR2 is FQNEAQ (reference sequence).

In this sample, this clonotype turned up many times. The CDR3: CASSYSKYDGNYGYTF. CDR3 coding DNA: TGTGCCAGCAGTTACTCGAAGTATGACGGGAACTATGGCTACACCTTC. The V gene is TRBV6-5, the J gene TRBJ1-2; D ambiguous. Germline loops: CDR1 MNHEY, CDR2 SVGAGI. This CDR3 has 16 residues. V was pared by 0 bases and J by 2 bases, with 13 bases between.

The table lists this clonotype with a few counts. CDR3: CSARDPTRGIGNNSPLHF. CDR3 in DNA: TGCAGTGCTAGAGATCCGACTAGGGGAATAGGGAATAATTCACCCCTCCACTTT. The chain couples TRBV20-1 to TRBJ1-6; maybe TRBD1 (5 bases). V lost 0 bases and J lost 5, with 20 bases in between. The CDR3 loop spans 18 amino acids. CDR1 and CDR2 from the germline V gene are DFQATT and SNEGSKA (reference sequence).

This clonotype was counted at least ten times. The chain combines TRBV20-1 with TRBJ2-1, with TRBD2 matching over 10 bases. J gave up 7 bases and V 0 bases, and 15 bases lay outside the gene matches. This CDR3 is built from 18 residues. Germline V lookup: CDR1 DFQATT, CDR2 SNEGSKA (reference sequence). The CDR3 nucleotides are TGCAGTGCTAGAGATAACCCAGGTCCTAGCGGGAGCGGGAATGAGCAGTTCTTC. As protein: CSARDNPGPSGSGNEQFF.

J is TRBJ2-4 and V is TRBV11-3, with 10 nucleotides matching TRBD2. There are 15 residues in the CDR3. The junction had 6 bases not matched to a gene; V was cut back by 5 bases and J by 5 bases. Per the germline V gene, CDR1 is SGHNT and CDR2 is YENEEA. The CDR3 spells CASSRRTSGENIQYF. The CDR3 DNA sequence: TGTGCCAGCAGCCGCCGGACTAGCGGTGAAAACATTCAGTACTTC.

This clonotype was observed a few times. V is TRBV7-2 and J is TRBJ1-1; D remains ambiguous. Germline lookup yields CDR1 SGHTA and CDR2 FQGNSA. The CDR3 extends over 17 amino acids. Trimming shortened V by 2 bases and J by 4 bases, and 20 bases separated the two germline ends. CDR3 in amino acids: CASSLSVARLTGTEAFF. The CDR3 bases are TGTGCCAGCAGCTTATCGGTCGCGCGGTTAACTGGCACTGAAGCTTTCTTT.

This clonotype was counted only a few times. The CDR3 spells CSARVVDRGAPGEKLFF. DNA for the CDR3: TGCAGTGCTAGAGTGGTGGACAGGGGAGCCCCAGGGGAAAAACTGTTTTTT. V usage is TRBV20-1 and J usage is TRBJ1-4; 9 bases are a match to TRBD1. After removal of 1 base from V and 8 bases from J, the junction contained 14 bases not matched to a gene. The CDR3 extends over 17 amino acids. CDR1 DFQATT and CDR2 SNEGSKA come from the germline V gene (reference sequence).

The chain couples TRBV10-3 to TRBJ2-3; no definite D call. This CDR3 region has 12 residues. Germline V gives CDR1 ENHRY, CDR2 SYGVKD. Trimming left V 1 base short and J 2 bases short, with 1 base between. The CDR3 loop is CAISEYTDTQYF. The CDR3 DNA reads TGTGCCATCAGTGAGTACACAGATACGCAGTATTTT.

This clonotype turned up a few times. J is TRBJ1-6 and V is TRBV3-1; D may be TRBD1 (5 bases). The germline V and J ends were trimmed by 2 bases and 8 bases, with 25 bases remaining between them. The CDR3 runs 19 residues. Germline assignment: CDR1 LGHDT and CDR2 YNNKEL (reference sequence). Written as DNA, the CDR3 is TGTGCCAGCAGCCAACCCGTCGTGTGGGTCCTTAAAGGGGATTCACCCCTCCACTTT. Protein: CASSQPVVWVLKGDSPLHF.

Here the CDR3 reads CASSIDVQGPYEQYF. The CDR3 nucleotides read TGTGCCAGTAGTATCGATGTCCAGGGCCCCTACGAGCAGTACTTC. The chain carries TRBV19 and TRBJ2-7; D is perhaps TRBD1 (5 bases). Per germline, CDR1 LNHDA and CDR2 SQIVND (reference sequence). The CDR3 is 15 residues long. Trimming cost V 3 bases and J 2 bases, with 14 bases left between them.